This T cell receptor beta chain was found in a study of T cells in Graves' hyperthyroidism and ophthalmopathy. Authors of the study amplified TCR beta CDR3 regions from RNA transcripts. When the TCR CDR3 underwent first-round RT-PCR, the HTBI primer set was used. In TCRdb, the multiplex PCR reads were re-called with MiXCR into one record per CDR3 protein. This table holds about 59,000 distinct CDR3 sequences, under 70% found once. This clonotype was observed many times. Trimming removed 6 bases at V and 7 bases at J, with 13 bases between. There are 12 residues in the CDR3. The chain couples TRBV12-3 or TRBV12-4 to TRBJ2-7; no reliable D call. The receptor's source is a woman in her sixties with Graves' ophthalmopathy. The sample was blood. CDR3 residues: CASSPGLGEQYF. The CDR3 DNA follows: TGTGCCAGCAGCCCTGGGCTTGGGGAGCAGTACTTC.